What follows is one TCR beta chain and its context. Its antigen remains unidentified. No base quality information exists; no much larger clone differs at one position. The germline V gene gives CDR1 as SGHRS and CDR2 as YFSETQ. Taken from cysteine to phenylalanine, the CDR3 has 12 residues. Only the CDR3 part of the read is kept: 36 bases, read in frame from the first base. The trim is 4 bases for V and 4 bases for J, with a gap of 8 bases between the germline ends. These data come from a study of control samples from healthy donors and cancer patients (dated by TCRdb to 2018 to 2021). The library relied on the immunoSEQ multiplex PCR assay. The source is immuneACCESS, and TCRdb retained only in-frame sequences with V and J called. Part of the clones is not carried over; for the studies checked, unresolved V genes explain less than half of this, and the remainder is unexplained. The sample yields about 75,000 clones; 94% were counted once. Roughly 6.2% of the sample is taken by the ten largest.

The sample taken for sequencing was blood. The V and J genes are TRBV5-1 and TRBJ1-1; there is no confident call for the D gene. The receptor was isolated from a woman between 40 and 55 years old in good health. The DNA reads TGCGCCAGCAGCGGCGGGCGCACTGAAGCTTTCTTT. The resulting protein is CASSGGRTEAFF.